This TCR beta chain was identified in a study of high-grade serous ovarian cancer treatment subgroups. The tumor samples were collected prior to definitive surgery or chemotherapy. Profiled with immunoSEQ multiplex PCR; TCRdb holds only in-frame clones, not every one. The table includes roughly 5,300 clones, more than 60% detected once. The CDR3 has 14 amino acids. Germline V lookup: CDR1 SGHAT, CDR2 FQNNGV. The germline V and J ends were trimmed by 0 bases and 4 bases, with 7 bases remaining between them. This clone was recorded once. The clonotype originates from a human patient with high-grade serous ovarian cancer. The chain recombines TRBV11-2 with TRBJ2-1; D is undetermined. Material: tumor tissue. The CDR3 loop reads CASSLDSAYNEQFF. In nucleotides, the CDR3 is TGTGCCAGCAGCTTAGATTCAGCATACAATGAGCAGTTCTTC. The full variable domain, its missing parts supplied by reference TRBV11-2 and TRBJ2-1, is EAGVAQSPRYKIIEKRQSVAFWCNPISGHATLYWYQQILGQGPKLLIQFQNNGVVDDSQLPKDRFSAERLKGVDSTLKIQPAKLEDSAVYLCASSLDSAYNEQFFGPGTRLTVL.